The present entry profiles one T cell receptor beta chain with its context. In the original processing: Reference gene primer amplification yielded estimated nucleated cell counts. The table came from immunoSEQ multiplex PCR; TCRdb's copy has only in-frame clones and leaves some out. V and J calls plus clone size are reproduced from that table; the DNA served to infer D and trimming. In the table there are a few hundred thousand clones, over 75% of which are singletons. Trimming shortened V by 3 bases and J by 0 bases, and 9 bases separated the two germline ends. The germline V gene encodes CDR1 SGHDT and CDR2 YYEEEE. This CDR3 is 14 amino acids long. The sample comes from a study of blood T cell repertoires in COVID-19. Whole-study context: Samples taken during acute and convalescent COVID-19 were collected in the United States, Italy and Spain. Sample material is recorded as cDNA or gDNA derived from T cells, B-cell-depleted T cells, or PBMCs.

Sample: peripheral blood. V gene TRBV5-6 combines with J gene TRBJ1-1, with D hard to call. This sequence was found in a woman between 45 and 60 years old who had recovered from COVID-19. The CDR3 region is CASSSTAMNTEAFF. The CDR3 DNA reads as TGTGCCAGCAGCTCCACAGCCATGAACACTGAAGCTTTCTTT.